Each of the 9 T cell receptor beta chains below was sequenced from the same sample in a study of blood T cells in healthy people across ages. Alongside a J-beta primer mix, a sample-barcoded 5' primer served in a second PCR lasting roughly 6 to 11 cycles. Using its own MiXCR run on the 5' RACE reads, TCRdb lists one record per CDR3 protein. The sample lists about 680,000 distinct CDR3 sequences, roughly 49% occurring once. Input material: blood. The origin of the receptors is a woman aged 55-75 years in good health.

The CDR3 here is CASSPPRGEQFF. CDR3 nucleotide sequence: TGTGCCAGCAGTCCCCCTAGGGGTGAGCAGTTCTTC. The chain combines TRBV12-3 or TRBV12-4 with TRBJ2-1, with D perhaps matching TRBD1 (5 bases). V gave up 5 bases and J gave up 9 bases, with 11 bases separating them. This CDR3 has 12 residues.

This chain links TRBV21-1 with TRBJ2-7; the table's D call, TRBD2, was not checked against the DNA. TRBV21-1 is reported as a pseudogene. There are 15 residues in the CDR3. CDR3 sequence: CASSGRDWILYEQYF. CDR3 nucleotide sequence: TGTGCCAGCAGCGGCCGGGACTGGATCCTCTACGAGCAGTACTTC.

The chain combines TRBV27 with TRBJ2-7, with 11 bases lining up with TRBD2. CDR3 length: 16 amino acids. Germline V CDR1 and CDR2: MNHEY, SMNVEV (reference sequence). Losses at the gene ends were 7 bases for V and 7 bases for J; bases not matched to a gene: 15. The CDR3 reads CASIDTMTSGTDEQYF. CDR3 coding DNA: TGTGCCAGCATCGATACCATGACTAGCGGGACGGATGAGCAGTACTTC.

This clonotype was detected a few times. CDR3 amino acids: CASSPEGQGTPLHF. DNA for the CDR3: TGTGCCAGCTCACCTGAGGGACAGGGGACCCCCCTCCACTTT. The chain is built from TRBV18 and TRBJ1-6; TRBD1 matches 10 bases. Losses at the gene ends were 3 bases for V and 13 bases for J; bases not matched to a gene: 6. Germline V gives CDR1 KGHSH, CDR2 LQKENI. The CDR3 totals 14 residues.

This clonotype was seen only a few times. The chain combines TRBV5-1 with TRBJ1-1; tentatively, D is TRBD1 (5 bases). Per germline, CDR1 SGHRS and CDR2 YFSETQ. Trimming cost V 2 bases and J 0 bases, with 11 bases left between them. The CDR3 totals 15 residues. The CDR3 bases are TGCGCCAGCAGCTTAGCAGGGACCATGAACACTGAAGCTTTCTTT. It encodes CASSLAGTMNTEAFF.

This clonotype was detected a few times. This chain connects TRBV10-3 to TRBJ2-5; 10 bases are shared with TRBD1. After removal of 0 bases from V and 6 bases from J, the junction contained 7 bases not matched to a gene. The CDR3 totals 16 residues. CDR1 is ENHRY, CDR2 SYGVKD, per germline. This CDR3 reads CAISESETGGLKTQYF. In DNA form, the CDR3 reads TGTGCCATCAGTGAGTCTGAGACAGGGGGCTTGAAGACCCAGTACTTC.

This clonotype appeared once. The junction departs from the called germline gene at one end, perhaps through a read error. CDR3 in amino acids: CASMIAGSYKEQFF. Here the CDR3 DNA reads TGCGCCAGCATGATAGCGGGAAGCTACAAGGAGCAGTTCTTC. The gene calls are TRBV5-1 and TRBJ2-1; 8 nucleotides match TRBD2. CDR1 is SGHRS and CDR2 is YFSETQ in the germline V gene. The CDR3 extends over 14 amino acids.

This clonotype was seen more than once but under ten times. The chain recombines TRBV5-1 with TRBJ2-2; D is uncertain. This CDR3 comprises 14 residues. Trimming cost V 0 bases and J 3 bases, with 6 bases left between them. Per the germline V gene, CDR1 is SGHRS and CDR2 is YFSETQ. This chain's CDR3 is CASSLEVYTGELFF. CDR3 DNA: TGCGCCAGCAGCTTGGAAGTCTACACCGGGGAGCTGTTTTTT.

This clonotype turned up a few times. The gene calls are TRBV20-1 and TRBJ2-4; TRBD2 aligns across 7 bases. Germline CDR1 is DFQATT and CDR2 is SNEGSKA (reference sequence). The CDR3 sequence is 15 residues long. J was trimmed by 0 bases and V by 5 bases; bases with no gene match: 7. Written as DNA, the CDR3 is TGCAGTGCTCCAATAGCGGGCCTAGCCAAAAACATTCAGTACTTC. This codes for CSAPIAGLAKNIQYF.